This entry describes one T cell receptor (beta chain). No antigen is known for it. Profiled with immunoSEQ multiplex PCR; TCRdb holds only in-frame clones, not every one. This repertoire shows about 4,700 clones, 60% to 65% found once; its top ten account for around 10%. The entry originates in a study of coeliac disease. For the study at large: Refractory type I: diet-unresponsive over 12 months, with immunophenotypically normal intraepithelial cells. Study-wide findings and caveats: According to the authors, this method cannot detect gliadin-specific T cells in an unbiased way. Few TRB amino acid sequences were shared between samples; most were unique.

The V gene's germline CDR1 is GTSNPN and CDR2 SVGIG (reference sequence). The CDR3 has 15 residues. J was trimmed by 3 bases and V by 3 bases; bases with no gene match: 6. Sequencing was performed on lamina propria lymphocytes from the gut. The V gene is TRBV30, the J gene TRBJ2-3, with 10 bases that match TRBD1. The sequence was collected from a woman aged 70-85 years with celiac disease. In nucleotides, the CDR3 is TGTGCCTGGAGCAGGACAGGGGGGGTTACAGATACGCAGTATTTT. Residues: CAWSRTGGVTDTQYF. The whole variable domain, remainder taken from reference TRBV30 and TRBJ2-3, is SQTIHQWPATLVQPVGSPLSLECTVEGTSNPNLYWYRQAAGRGLQLLFYSVGIGQISSEVPQNLSASRPQDRQFILSSKKLLLSDSGFYLCAWSRTGGVTDTQYFGPGTRLTVL.